The text below deals with one TCR beta chain. Its cognate antigen is unknown. Data came from immunoSEQ multiplex PCR; TCRdb stores just in-frame clones and leaves some out. Among 97,000 or so clones listed, around three quarters were seen once. The sample belongs to a study of Ad26.COV2.S vaccination and SARS-CoV-2 variants. Whole-study findings and limits: Breadth, reportedly substantial, characterized the spike-specific CD8+ and CD4+ T cell responses after vaccination. Measurement of non-spike TCR breadth gave similar results in vaccine and placebo recipients. TCR breadth and depth estimates may have understated total T cell responses. Placebo recipients had lower spike-specific TCR breadth than vaccine recipients.

The CDR3 is made up of 14 amino acids. Germline V gene lookup returns CDR1 SGHRS and CDR2 YFSETQ. The V end lost 4 bases, the J end lost 0 bases, and 10 bases lay between the germline ends. The receptor was isolated from a human donor who had recovered from COVID-19. J is TRBJ1-2 and V is TRBV5-1; maybe TRBD1 (5 bases). Here the sequenced sample was peripheral blood, taken after recovery from COVID-19. DNA of the CDR3: TGCGCCAGCAGCGTGGACATAACTAACTATGGCTACACCTTC. Its translation is CASSVDITNYGYTF.